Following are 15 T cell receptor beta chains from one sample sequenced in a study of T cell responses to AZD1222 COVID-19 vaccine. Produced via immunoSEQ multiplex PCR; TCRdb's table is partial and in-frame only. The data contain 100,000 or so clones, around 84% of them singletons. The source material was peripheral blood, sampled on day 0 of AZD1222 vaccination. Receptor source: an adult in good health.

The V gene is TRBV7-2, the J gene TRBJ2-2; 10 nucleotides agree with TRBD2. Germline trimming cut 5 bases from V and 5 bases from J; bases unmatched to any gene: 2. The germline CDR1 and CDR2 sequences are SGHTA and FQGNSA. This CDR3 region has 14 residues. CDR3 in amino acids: CASSPSGGTGELFF. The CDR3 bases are TGTGCCAGCAGCCCTAGCGGGGGAACCGGGGAGCTGTTTTTT.

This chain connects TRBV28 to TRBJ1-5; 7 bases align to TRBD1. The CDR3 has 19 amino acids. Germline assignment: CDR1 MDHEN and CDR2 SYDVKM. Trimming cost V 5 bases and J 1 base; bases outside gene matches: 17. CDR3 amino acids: CASSPMGQWGIVSNQPQHF. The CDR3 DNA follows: TGTGCCAGCAGTCCAATGGGACAGTGGGGGATTGTAAGCAATCAGCCCCAGCATTTT.

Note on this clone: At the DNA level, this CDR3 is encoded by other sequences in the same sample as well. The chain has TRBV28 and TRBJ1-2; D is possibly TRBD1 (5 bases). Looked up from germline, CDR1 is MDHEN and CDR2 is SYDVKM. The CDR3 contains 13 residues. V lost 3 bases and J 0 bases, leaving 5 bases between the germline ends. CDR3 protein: CASSLTANYGYTF. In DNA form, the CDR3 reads TGTGCCAGCAGTTTGACAGCTAACTATGGCTACACCTTC.

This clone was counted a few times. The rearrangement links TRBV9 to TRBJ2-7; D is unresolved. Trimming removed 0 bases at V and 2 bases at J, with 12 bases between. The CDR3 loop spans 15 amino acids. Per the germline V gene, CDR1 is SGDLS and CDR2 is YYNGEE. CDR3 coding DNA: TGTGCCAGCAGCGTAGCATACACATACCCCTACGAGCAGTACTTC. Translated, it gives CASSVAYTYPYEQYF.

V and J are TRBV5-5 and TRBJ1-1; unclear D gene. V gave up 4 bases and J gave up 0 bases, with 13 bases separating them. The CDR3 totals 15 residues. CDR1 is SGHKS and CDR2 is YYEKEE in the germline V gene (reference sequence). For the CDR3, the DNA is TGTGCCAGCAGCCCGTCAACTCAGGTGAACACTGAAGCTTTCTTT. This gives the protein CASSPSTQVNTEAFF.

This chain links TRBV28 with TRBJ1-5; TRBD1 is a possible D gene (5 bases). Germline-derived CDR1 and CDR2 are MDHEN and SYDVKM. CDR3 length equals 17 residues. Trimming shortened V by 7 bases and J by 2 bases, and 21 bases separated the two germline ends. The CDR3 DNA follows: TGTGCCAGCACCTTCGCCGGCTGGGGGGATGGCAATCAGCCCCAGCATTTT. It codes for CASTFAGWGDGNQPQHF.

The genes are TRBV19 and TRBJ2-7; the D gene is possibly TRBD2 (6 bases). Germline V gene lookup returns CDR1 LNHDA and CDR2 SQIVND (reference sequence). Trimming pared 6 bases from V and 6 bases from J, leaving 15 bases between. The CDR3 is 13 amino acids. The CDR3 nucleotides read TGTGCCAGTAGCGTTTCGGACGGGAGCGAGCAGTACTTC. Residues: CASSVSDGSEQYF.

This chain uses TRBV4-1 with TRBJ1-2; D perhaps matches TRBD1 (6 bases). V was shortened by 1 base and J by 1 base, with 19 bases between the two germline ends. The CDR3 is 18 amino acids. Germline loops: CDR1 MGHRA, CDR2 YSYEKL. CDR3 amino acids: CASSQGRLKTGSNYGYTF. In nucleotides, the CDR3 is TGCGCCAGCAGCCAAGGACGACTCAAGACAGGCAGTAACTATGGCTACACCTTC.

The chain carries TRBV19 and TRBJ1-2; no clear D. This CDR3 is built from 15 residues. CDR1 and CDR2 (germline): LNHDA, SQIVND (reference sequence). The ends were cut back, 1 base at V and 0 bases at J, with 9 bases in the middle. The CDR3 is CASSIALRANYGYTF. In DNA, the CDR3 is TGTGCCAGTAGTATAGCCCTACGTGCTAACTATGGCTACACCTTC.

The CDR3 region is CASSNGQGRRETQYF. CDR3 DNA sequence: TGTGCCAGCAGTAACGGACAGGGGCGACGAGAGACCCAGTACTTC. The rearrangement links TRBV6-2 or TRBV6-3 to TRBJ2-5, with 9 nucleotides matching TRBD1. This CDR3 has 15 residues. After removal of 5 bases from V and 4 bases from J, the junction contained 8 bases not matched to a gene. Germline V gene sequence: CDR1 MNHEY, CDR2 SVGEGT.

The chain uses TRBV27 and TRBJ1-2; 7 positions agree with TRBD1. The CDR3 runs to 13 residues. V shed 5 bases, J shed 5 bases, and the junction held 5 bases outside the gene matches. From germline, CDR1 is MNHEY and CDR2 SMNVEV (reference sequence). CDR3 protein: CASSLDRAYGYTF. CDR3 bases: TGTGCCAGCAGTCTTGACAGGGCTTATGGCTACACCTTC.

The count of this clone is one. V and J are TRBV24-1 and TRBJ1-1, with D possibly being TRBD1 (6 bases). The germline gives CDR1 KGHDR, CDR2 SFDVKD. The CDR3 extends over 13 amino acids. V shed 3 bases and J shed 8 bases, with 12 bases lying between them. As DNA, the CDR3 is TGTGCCACCAGTGATCCCCAGGGGACCGAAGCTTTCTTT. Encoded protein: CATSDPQGTEAFF.

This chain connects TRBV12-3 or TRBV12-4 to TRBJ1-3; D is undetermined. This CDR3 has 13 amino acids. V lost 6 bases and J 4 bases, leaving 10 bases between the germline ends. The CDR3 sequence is CASRIASGNTIYF. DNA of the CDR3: TGTGCCAGCAGAATCGCCTCCGGAAACACCATATATTTT.

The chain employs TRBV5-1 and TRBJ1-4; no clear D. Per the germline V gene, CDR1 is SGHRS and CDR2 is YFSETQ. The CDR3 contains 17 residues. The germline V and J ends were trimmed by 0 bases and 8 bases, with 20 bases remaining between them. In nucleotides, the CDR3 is TGCGCCAGCAGCTTGGAGTTTACAGCTCTGAAGGGCGAAAAACTGTTTTTT. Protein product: CASSLEFTALKGEKLFF.

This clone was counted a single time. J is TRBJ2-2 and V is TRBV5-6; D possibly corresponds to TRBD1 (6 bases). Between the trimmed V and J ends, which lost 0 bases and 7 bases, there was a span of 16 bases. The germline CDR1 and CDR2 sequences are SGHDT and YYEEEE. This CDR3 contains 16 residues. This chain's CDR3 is CASSLVIGGFDGELFF. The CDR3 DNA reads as TGTGCCAGCAGCTTGGTAATAGGGGGATTTGACGGGGAGCTGTTTTTT.